The clone carrying this TCR beta chain was counted a few times. Its antigen is not known. TCRdb used MiXCR to reprocess the reads, holding one entry per CDR3 protein. This sample yields a few hundred thousand distinct CDR3 sequences, of which 29% are seen a single time; roughly 20% belongs to the top ten. The CDR3 sequence is 14 residues long. V shed 11 bases, J shed 0 bases, and the junction held 3 bases outside the gene matches. CDR1 MDHEN and CDR2 SYDVKM come from the germline V gene. This sample was included in a study of T cell repertoires in cytomegalovirus infection. Study-level information: Recently identified HLA-C-restricted CMV epitopes were among the peptides used. Through public TCR beta signatures, both CMV infection and matching HLA type were indicated.

Study-wide results and caveats: Ex vivo, HLA-C-restricted CMV-specific TCR beta clonotypes prevailed over the rest of the response.

This specimen was cultured PBMCs, taken from culture after CMV antigen stimulation. The origin of this receptor is a human donor in good health (CMV status not recorded). Some clones in this sample may be carry-over from other donors' samples. The chain links TRBV28 to TRBJ2-6; 8 bases align to TRBD1. The CDR3 sequence: CAGQGSSGANVLTF. CDR3 nucleotide sequence: TGTGCCGGACAGGGTAGCTCTGGGGCCAACGTCCTGACTTTC.